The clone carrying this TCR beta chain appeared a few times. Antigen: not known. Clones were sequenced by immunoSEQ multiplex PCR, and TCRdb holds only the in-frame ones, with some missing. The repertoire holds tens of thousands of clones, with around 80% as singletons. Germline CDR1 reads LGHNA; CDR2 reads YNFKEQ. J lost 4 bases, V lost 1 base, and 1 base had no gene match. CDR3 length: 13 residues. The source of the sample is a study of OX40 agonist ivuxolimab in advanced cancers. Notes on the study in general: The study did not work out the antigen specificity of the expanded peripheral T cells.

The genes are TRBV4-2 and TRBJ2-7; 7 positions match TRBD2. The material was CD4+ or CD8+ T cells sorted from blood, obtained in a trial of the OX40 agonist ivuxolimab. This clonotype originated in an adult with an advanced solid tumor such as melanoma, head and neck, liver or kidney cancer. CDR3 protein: CASSQVLAYEQYF. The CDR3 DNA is TGTGCCAGCAGCCAAGTACTAGCGTACGAGCAGTACTTC.